The source of this T cell receptor (beta chain) is a study of OX40 agonist ivuxolimab in advanced cancers. In the study overall: The costimulatory receptor OX40 (CD134) was targeted by ivuxolimab, a fully human IgG2 agonistic monoclonal antibody. Intravenous ivuxolimab was administered to patients every 2 weeks at six dose levels: 0.01, 0.1, 0.3, 1.5, 3 and 10 mg/kg. Among the 52 dose-escalation patients, about 19 had hepatocellular carcinoma, 15 or so melanoma, 9 renal cell carcinoma and 9 head and neck cancer. The dose-escalation cohort was about 87% male with a mean age of about 60 years, ranging from about 20 to 80. Patients were allowed to have had prior anti-PD-1, anti-PD-L1 or anti-CTLA-4 therapy, and roughly two fifths of the dose-escalation patients had been treated with checkpoint inhibitors. Partial responses were achieved by three dose-escalation patients, of whom one had hepatocellular carcinoma and two had cutaneous melanoma. The point of sequencing TCRbeta in the periphery was to test whether ivuxolimab changed TCR sequence diversity and drove clonal T-cell expansion. The paper describes the monotherapy dose-escalation part (N of about 47 patients) of the phase I trial of ivuxolimab.

Genomic DNA was isolated from the sorted cells so that the TCRbeta CDR3 region could be sequenced. The immunoSEQ Assay was used for sequencing of TCRbeta CDR3 regions. TCRdb provides this immuneACCESS table in a form limited to in-frame rearrangements. Some clones are lacking; in checked studies, under half of them reflect an unresolved V gene, and why the rest are absent is not known. In all, the sample holds around 46,000 clones, and about 74% of those were seen once. Of the sample, about 3% falls within the top ten clones. Findings and caveats that apply to the study as a whole: In the 0.1-3.0 mg/kg groups, partial responders had among the lowest normalized peripheral clonal expansion, particularly in CD8+ T cells. The antigen specificity of the peripheral T cells that underwent clonal expansion was not determined. After ivuxolimab, CD8+ T cells had more expanded clones than CD4+ T cells on average. Low levels of normalized T-cell clonal expansion were also seen in some nonresponding patients. At doses of 0.1 to 3.0 mg/kg, clonal expansion of both CD4+ and CD8+ blood T cells was observed from baseline to week 6.

Comments on this clone: Its antigen is unknown. Base qualities are not provided; no much larger clone lies one nucleotide away.

Patients with a history of autoimmune disease or receiving systemic immunosuppression were excluded from the trial. Peripheral blood for TCR sequencing was drawn from every dose cohort at baseline, at cycle 4 day 1 and at cycle 7 day 1. The samples were drawn from a first-in-human, open-label, multicenter phase I dose-escalation trial of ivuxolimab. Adults with locally advanced or metastatic melanoma, renal cell carcinoma, hepatocellular carcinoma or head and neck squamous cell carcinoma were enrolled in the trial. Before TCR sequencing, CD4+ and CD8+ T cells were separately sorted from peripheral blood. V is reduced by 1 base and J by 8 bases, leaving a spacing of 18 bases between them. Measured from the cysteine to the phenylalanine, the CDR3 is 15 residues long. Left in the record is the CDR3 DNA by itself, 45 bases read in frame from the first base. Reading the germline V gene (reference sequence) gives CDR1 SGHNT and CDR2 YYREEE.

The V and J genes are TRBV5-4 and TRBJ1-2; matching of 5 bases hints at TRBD1 as the D gene. Sequencing was performed on CD4+ or CD8+ T cells sorted from blood, taken in a trial of the OX40 agonist ivuxolimab. The source is an adult with an advanced solid tumor such as melanoma, head and neck, liver or kidney cancer. The CDR3 loop reads CASSLTILGPSGYTF. The sequence in DNA is TGTGCCAGCAGCTTGACGATCTTGGGGCCTAGCGGCTACACCTTC. Supplemented by the reference TRBV5-4 and TRBJ1-2 proteins around the CDR3, the complete variable domain is ETGVTQSPTHLIKTRGQQVTLRCSSQSGHNTVSWYQQALGQGPQFIFQYYREEENGRGNFPPRFSGLQFPNYSSELNVNALELDDSALYLCASSLTILGPSGYTFGSGTRLTVV.